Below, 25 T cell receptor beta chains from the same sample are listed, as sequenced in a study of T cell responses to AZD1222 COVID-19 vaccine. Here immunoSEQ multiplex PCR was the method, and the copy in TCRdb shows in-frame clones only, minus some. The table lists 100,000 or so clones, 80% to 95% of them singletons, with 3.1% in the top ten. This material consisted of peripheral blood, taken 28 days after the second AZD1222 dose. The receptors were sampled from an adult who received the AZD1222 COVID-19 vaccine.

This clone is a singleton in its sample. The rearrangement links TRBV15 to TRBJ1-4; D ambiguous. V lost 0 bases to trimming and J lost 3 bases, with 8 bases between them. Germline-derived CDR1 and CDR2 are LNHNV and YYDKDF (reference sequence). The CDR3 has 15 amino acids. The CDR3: CATSRDPMANEKLFF. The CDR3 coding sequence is TGTGCCACCAGCAGAGATCCGATGGCTAATGAAAAACTGTTTTTT.

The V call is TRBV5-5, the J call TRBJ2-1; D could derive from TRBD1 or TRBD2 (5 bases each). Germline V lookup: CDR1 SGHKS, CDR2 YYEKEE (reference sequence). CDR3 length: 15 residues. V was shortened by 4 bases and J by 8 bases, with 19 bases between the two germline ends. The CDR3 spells CASSPMNSLGDEQFF. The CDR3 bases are TGTGCCAGCAGCCCAATGAACAGCCTGGGGGATGAGCAGTTCTTC.

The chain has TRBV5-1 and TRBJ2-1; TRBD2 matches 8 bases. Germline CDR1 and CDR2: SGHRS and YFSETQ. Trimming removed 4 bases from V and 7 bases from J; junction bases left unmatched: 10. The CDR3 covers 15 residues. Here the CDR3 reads CASSPPRGGPNEQFF. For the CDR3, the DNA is TGCGCCAGCAGCCCCCCTCGGGGGGGGCCGAATGAGCAGTTCTTC.

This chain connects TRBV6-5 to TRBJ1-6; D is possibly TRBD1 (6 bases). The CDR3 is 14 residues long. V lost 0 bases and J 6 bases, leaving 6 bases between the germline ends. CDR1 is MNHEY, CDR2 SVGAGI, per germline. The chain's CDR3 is CASSYSDSNSPLHF. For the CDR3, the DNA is TGTGCCAGCAGTTACTCGGACAGTAATTCACCCCTCCACTTT.

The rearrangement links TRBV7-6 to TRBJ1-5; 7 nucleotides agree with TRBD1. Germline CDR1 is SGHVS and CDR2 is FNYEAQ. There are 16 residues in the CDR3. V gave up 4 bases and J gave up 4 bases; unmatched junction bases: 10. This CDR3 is CASSSHRGQSNQPQHF. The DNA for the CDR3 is TGTGCCAGCAGCTCCCACCGGGGACAGTCAAATCAGCCCCAGCATTTT. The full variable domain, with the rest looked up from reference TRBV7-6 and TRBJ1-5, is GAGVSQSPRYKVTKRGQDVALRCDPISGHVSLYWYRQALGQGPEFLTYFNYEAQQDKSGLPNDRFSAERPEGSISTLTIQRTEQRDSAMYRCASSSHRGQSNQPQHFGDGTRLSIL.

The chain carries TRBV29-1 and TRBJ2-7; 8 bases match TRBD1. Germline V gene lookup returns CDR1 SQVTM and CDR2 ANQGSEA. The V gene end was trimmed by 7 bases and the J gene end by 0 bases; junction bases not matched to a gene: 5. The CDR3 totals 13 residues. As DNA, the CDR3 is TGCAGCGGCGGACAGGGTGTCTCCTACGAGCAGTACTTC. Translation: CSGGQGVSYEQYF.

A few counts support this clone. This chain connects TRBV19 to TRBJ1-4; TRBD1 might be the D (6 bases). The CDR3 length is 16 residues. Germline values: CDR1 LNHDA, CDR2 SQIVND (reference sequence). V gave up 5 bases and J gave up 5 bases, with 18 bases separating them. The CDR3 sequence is CASSPSSGAPNEKLFF. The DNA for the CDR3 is TGTGCCAGTAGTCCCAGCTCGGGGGCCCCAAATGAAAAACTGTTTTTT.

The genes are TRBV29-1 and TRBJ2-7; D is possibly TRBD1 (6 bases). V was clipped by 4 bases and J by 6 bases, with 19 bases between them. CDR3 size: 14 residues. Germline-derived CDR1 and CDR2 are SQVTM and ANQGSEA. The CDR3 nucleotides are TGCAGCGTTGCTCCCTCCGGGACACCGCCCGAGCAGTACTTC. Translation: CSVAPSGTPPEQYF.

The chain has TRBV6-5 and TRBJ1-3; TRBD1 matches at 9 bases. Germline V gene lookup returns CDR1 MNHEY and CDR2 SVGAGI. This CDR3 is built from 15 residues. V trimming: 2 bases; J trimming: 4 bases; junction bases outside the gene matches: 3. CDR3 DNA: TGTGCCAGCAGTTACGGGACAGGGACAGGAAACACCATATATTTT. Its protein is CASSYGTGTGNTIYF.

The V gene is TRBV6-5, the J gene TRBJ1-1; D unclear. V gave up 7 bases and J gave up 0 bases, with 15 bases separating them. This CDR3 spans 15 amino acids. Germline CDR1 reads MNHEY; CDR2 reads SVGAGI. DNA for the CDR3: TGTGCCAGCACCGGTGGCCCAGTCATGAACACTGAAGCTTTCTTT. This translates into CASTGGPVMNTEAFF.

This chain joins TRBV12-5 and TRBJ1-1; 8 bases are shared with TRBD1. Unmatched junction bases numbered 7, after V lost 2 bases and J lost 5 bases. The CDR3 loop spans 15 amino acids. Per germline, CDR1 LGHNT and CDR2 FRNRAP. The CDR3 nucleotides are TGTGCTAGTGGTTTGTACCAGGGGGCGCGGACTGAAGCTTTCTTT. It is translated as CASGLYQGARTEAFF.

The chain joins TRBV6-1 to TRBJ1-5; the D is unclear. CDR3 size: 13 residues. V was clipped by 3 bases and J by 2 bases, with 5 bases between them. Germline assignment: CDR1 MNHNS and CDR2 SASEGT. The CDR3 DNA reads TGTGCCAGCAGTGATATCCGCAATCAGCCCCAGCATTTT. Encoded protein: CASSDIRNQPQHF.

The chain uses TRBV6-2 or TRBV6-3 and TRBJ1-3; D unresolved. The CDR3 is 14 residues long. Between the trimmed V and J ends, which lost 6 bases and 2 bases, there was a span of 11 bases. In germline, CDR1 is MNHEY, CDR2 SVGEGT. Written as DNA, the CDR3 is TGTGCCAGCAGCCTCTTTGGAACTGGAAACACCATATATTTT. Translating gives CASSLFGTGNTIYF.

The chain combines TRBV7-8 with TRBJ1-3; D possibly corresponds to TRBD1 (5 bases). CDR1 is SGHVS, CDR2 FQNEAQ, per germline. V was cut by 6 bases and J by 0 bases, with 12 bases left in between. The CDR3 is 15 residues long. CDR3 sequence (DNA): TGTGCCAGCAGTCCCCAGGGACCCTCTGGAAACACCATATATTTT. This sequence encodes CASSPQGPSGNTIYF.

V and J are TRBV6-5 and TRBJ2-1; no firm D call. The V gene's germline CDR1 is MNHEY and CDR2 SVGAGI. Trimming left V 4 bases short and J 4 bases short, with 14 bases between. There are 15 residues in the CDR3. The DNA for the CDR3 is TGTGCCAGCAGTTCAAACAGAGTCAATTACAATGAGCAGTTCTTC. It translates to CASSSNRVNYNEQFF.

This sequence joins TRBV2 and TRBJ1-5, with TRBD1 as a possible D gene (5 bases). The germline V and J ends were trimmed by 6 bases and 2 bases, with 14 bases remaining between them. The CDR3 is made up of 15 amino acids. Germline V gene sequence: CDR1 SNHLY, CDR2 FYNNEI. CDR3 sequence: CASSDDSLGNQPQHF. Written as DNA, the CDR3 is TGTGCCAGCAGCGACGACAGTCTCGGCAATCAGCCCCAGCATTTT.

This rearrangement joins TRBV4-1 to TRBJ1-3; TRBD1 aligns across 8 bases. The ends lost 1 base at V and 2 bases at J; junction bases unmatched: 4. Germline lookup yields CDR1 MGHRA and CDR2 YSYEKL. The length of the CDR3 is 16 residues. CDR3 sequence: CASSQGLQGAGNTIYF. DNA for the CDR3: TGCGCCAGCAGCCAAGGCCTACAGGGGGCTGGAAACACCATATATTTT.

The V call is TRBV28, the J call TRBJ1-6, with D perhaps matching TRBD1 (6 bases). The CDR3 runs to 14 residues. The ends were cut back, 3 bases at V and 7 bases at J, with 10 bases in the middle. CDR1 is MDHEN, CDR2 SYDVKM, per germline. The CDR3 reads CASSLGGLNSPLHF. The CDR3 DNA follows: TGTGCCAGCAGTTTGGGGGGGCTAAATTCACCCCTCCACTTT.

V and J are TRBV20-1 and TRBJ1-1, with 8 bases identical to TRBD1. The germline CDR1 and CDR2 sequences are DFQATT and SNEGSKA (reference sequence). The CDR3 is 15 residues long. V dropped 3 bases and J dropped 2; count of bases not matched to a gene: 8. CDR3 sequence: CSASRTGSRNTEAFF. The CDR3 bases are TGCAGTGCTAGTCGGACAGGGAGTAGAAACACTGAAGCTTTCTTT.

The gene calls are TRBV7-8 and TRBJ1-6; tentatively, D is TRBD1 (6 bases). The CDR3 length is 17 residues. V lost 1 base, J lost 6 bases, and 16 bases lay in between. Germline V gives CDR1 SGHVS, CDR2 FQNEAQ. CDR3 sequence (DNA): TGTGCCAGCAGCTTAGGCCCGGAAGGGGGGACTAATTCACCCCTCCACTTT. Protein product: CASSLGPEGGTNSPLHF.

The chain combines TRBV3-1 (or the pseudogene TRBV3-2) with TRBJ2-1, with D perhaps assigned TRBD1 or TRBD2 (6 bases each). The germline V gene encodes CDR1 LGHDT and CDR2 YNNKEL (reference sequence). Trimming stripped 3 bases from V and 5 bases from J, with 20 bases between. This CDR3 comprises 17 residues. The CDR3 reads CASSHYPTGAVDNEQFF. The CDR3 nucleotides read TGTGCCAGCAGCCACTACCCCACGGGGGCAGTGGACAATGAGCAGTTCTTC.

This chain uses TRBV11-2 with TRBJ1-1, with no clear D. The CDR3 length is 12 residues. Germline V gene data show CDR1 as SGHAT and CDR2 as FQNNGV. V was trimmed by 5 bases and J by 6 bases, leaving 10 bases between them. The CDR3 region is CASSPLSSEAFF. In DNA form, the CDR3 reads TGTGCCAGCAGCCCCCTAAGCTCTGAAGCTTTCTTT.

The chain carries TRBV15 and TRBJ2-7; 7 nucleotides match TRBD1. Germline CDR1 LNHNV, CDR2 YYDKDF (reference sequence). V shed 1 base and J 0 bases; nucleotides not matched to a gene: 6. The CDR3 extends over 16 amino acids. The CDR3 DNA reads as TGTGCCACCAGCAGAGGGTACAGGGGTAGCTCCTACGAGCAGTACTTC. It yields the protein CATSRGYRGSSYEQYF.

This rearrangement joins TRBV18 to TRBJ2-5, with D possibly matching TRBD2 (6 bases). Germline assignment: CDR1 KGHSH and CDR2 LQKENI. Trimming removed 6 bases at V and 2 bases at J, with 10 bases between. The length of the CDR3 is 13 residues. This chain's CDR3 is CASSPTRQETQYF. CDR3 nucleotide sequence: TGTGCCAGCTCGCCGACTAGACAAGAGACCCAGTACTTC.

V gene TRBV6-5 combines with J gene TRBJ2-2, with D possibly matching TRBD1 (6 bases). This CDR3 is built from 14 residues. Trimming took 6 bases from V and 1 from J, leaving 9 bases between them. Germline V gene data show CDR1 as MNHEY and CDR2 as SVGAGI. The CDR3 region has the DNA TGTGCCAGCAGCTCGGGACAGAACACCGGGGAGCTGTTTTTT. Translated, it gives CASSSGQNTGELFF.